This T cell receptor (beta chain) was captured in a study of CD8 T cells in ankylosing spondylitis. The length of the CDR3 is 14 residues. Trimming pared 3 bases from V and 3 bases from J, leaving 8 bases between. Making the TCR beta libraries involved quantitative 5'-RACE with molecular barcodes. TCRdb reanalysed the 5' RACE reads using MiXCR and keeps one entry per CDR3 protein. The data show roughly 230,000 distinct CDR3 sequences, with 18% seen just once and around a third held by the top ten. Findings of the study overall: A CD8+ phenotype characterized the disease-linked clones, which were relatively rare in peripheral blood. A motif in TCR beta, a set of under ten highly homologous variants, appeared characteristic of ankylosing spondylitis blood. Clones linked to disease were reported to show significant enrichment in matched ankylosing spondylitis synovial fluid.

On this clonotype: What it binds is not known.

The source is a male donor with ankylosing spondylitis or in good health (not recorded which). The chain carries TRBV12-3 or TRBV12-4 and TRBJ2-2; D is perhaps TRBD2 (5 bases). The source material was blood, either unsorted or a sorted T cell fraction (not recorded which). CDR3 coding DNA: TGTGCCAGCAGTTTTGAACTAGACACCGGGGAGCTGTTTTTT. Protein: CASSFELDTGELFF.